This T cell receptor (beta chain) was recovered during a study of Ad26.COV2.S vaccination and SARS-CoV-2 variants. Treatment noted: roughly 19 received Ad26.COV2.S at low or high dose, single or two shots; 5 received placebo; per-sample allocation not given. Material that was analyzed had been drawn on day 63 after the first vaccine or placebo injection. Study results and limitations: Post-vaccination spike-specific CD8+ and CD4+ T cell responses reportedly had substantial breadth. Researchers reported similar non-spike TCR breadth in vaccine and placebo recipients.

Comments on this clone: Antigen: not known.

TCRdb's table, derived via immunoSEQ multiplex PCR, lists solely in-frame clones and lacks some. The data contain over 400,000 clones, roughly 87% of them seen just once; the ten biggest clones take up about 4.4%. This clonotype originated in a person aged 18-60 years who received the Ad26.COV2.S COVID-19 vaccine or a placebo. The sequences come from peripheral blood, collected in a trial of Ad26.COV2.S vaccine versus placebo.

The DNA of the CDR3 is TGTGCCAGCAGTTGGGGGGCAGGAACAGATACGCAGTATTTT. Residues: CASSWGAGTDTQYF. This rearrangement joins TRBV27 to TRBJ2-3; possibly TRBD1 or TRBD2 for D (6 bases each). V was clipped by 4 bases and J by 3 bases, with 11 bases between them. The CDR3 runs 14 residues. Per the germline V gene, CDR1 is MNHEY and CDR2 is SMNVEV (reference sequence).